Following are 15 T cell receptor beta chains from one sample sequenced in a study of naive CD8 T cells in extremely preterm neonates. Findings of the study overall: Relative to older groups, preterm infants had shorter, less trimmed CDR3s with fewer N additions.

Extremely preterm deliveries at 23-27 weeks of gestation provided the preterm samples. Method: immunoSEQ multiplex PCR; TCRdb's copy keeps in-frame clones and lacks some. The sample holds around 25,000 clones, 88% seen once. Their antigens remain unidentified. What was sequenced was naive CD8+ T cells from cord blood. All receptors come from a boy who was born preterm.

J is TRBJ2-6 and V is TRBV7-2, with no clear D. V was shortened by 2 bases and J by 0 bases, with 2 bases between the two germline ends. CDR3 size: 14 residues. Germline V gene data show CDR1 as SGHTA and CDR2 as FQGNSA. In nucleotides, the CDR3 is TGTGCCAGCAGCTTAAACTCTGGGGCCAACGTCCTGACTTTC. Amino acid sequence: CASSLNSGANVLTF.

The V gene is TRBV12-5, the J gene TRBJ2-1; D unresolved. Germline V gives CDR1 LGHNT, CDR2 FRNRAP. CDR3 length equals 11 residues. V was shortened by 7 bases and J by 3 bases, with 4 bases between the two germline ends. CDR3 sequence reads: CASDHYNEQFF. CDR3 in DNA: TGTGCTAGTGATCACTACAATGAGCAGTTCTTC.

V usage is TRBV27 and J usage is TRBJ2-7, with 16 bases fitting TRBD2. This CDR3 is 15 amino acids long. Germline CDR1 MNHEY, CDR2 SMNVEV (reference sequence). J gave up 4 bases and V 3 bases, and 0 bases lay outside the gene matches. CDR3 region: CASSLGLAGGYEQYF. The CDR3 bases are TGTGCCAGCAGTTTGGGACTAGCGGGGGGGTACGAGCAGTACTTC.

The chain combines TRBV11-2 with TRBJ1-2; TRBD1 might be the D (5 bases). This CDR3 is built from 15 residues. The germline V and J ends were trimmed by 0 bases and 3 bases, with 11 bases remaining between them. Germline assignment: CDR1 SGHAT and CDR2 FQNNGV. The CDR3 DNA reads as TGTGCCAGCAGCTTAGAGGGGGTTATATACTATGGCTACACCTTC. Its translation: CASSLEGVIYYGYTF.

The CDR3 DNA is TGTGCCAGCAGCCAAGATCACAGGGGGCTGATCTATGGCTACACCTTC. It codes for CASSQDHRGLIYGYTF. The chain joins TRBV4-2 to TRBJ1-2; 9 bases are a match to TRBD1. The germline CDR1 and CDR2 sequences are LGHNA and YNFKEQ. V gave up 0 bases and J gave up 4 bases; unmatched junction bases: 6. The CDR3 has 16 amino acids.

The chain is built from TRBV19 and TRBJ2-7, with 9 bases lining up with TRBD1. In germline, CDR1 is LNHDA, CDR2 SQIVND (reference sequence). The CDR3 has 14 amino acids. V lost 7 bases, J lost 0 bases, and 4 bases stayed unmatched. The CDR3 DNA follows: TGTGCCAGTACCCTGACAGGGGGCTCCTACGAGCAGTACTTC. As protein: CASTLTGGSYEQYF. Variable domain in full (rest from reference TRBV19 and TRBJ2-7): DGGITQSPKYLFRKEGQNVTLSCEQNLNHDAMYWYRQDPGQGLRLIYYSQIVNDFQKGDIAEGYSVSREKKESFPLTVTSAQKNPTAFYLCASTLTGGSYEQYFGPGTRLTVT.

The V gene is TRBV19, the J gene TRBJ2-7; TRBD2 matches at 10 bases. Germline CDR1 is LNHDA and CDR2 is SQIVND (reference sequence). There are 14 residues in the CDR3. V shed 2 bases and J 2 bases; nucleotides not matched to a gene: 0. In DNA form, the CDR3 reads TGTGCCAGTAGTATAAGCGGGGGGGCCTACGAGCAGTACTTC. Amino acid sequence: CASSISGGAYEQYF. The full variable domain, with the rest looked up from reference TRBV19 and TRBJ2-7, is DGGITQSPKYLFRKEGQNVTLSCEQNLNHDAMYWYRQDPGQGLRLIYYSQIVNDFQKGDIAEGYSVSREKKESFPLTVTSAQKNPTAFYLCASSISGGAYEQYFGPGTRLTVT.

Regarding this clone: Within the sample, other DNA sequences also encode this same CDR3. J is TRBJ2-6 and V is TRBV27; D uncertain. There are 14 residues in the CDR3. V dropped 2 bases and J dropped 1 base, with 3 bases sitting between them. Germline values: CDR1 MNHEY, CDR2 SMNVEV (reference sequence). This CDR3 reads CASSLGSGANVLTF. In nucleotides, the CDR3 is TGTGCCAGCAGTTTAGGGTCTGGGGCCAACGTCCTGACTTTC.

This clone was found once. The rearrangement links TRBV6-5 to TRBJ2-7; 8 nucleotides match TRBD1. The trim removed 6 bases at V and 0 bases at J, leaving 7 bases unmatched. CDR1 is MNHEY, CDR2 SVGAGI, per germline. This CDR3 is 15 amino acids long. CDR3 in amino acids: CASRQGTGASYEQYF. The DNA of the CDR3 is TGTGCCAGCAGGCAGGGGACAGGTGCCTCCTACGAGCAGTACTTC.

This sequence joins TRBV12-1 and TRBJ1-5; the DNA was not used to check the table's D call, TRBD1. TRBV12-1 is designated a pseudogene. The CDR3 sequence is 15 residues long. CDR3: CASSFVPGQGQPQHF. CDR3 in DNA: TGTGCCAGCAGCTTTGTACCGGGACAGGGTCAGCCCCAGCATTTT.

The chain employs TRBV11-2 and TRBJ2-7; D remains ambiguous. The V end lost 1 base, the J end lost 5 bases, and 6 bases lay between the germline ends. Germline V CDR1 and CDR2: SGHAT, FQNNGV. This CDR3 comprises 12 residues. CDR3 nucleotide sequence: TGTGCCAGCAGCTTAGGGGTAAACGAGCAGTACTTC. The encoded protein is CASSLGVNEQYF. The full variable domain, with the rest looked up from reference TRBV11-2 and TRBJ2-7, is EAGVAQSPRYKIIEKRQSVAFWCNPISGHATLYWYQQILGQGPKLLIQFQNNGVVDDSQLPKDRFSAERLKGVDSTLKIQPAKLEDSAVYLCASSLGVNEQYFGPGTRLTVT.

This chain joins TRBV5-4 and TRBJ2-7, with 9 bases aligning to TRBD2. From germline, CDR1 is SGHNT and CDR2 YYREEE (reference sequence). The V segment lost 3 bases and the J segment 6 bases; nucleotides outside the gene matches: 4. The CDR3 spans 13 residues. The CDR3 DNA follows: TGTGCCAGCAGCTGGCGGACTAGCGCCGAGCAGTACTTC. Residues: CASSWRTSAEQYF.

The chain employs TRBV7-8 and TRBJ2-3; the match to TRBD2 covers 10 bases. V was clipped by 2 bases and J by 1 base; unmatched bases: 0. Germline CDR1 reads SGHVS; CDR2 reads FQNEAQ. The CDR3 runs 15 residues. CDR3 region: CASSLLAGGTDTQYF. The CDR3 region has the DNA TGTGCCAGCAGCTTACTAGCGGGGGGCACAGATACGCAGTATTTT.

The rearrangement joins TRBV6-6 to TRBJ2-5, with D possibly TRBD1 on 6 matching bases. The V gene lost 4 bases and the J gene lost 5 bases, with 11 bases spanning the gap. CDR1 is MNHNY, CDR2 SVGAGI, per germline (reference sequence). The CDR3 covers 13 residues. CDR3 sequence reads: CASSSQGRETQYF. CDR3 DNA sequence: TGTGCCAGCAGTTCACAGGGCCGGGAGACCCAGTACTTC.

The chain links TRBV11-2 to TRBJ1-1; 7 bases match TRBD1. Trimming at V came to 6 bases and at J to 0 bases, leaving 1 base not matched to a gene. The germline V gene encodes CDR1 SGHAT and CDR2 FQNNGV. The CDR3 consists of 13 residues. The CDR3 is CASRTGMNTEAFF. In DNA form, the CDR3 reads TGTGCCAGCAGGACAGGGATGAACACTGAAGCTTTCTTT.